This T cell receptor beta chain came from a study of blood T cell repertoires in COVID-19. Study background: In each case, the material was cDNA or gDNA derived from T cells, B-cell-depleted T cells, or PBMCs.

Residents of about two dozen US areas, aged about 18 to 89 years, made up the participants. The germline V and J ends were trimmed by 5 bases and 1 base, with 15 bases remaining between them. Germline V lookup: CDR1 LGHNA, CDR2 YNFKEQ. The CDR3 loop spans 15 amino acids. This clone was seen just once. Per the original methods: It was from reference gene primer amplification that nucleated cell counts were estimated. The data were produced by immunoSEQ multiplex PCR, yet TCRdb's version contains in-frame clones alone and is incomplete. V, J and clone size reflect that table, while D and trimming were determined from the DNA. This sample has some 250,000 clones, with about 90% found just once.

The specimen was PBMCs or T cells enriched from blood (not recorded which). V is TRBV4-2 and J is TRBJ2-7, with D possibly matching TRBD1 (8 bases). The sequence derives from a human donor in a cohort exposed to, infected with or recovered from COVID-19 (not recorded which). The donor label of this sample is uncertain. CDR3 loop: CASSLTGEGSYEQYF. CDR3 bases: TGTGCCAGCAGCTTGACAGGGGAGGGGTCCTACGAGCAGTACTTC.